These 11 T cell receptor beta chains share one sample of origin, sequenced in a study of T cell repertoires in cytomegalovirus infection. TCRdb passed the reads through MiXCR, listing each CDR3 protein once. Among 450,000 to 550,000 distinct CDR3 sequences listed, about 15% were seen once. The sample taken for sequencing was CD8+ T cells from PBMCs. The source is a human donor in good health (CMV status not recorded). Some clones in this sample may be carry-over from other donors' samples.

The gene calls are TRBV28 and TRBJ2-3; D remains ambiguous. V was clipped by 4 bases and J by 0 bases, with 8 bases between them. This CDR3 is built from 14 residues. Germline V CDR1 and CDR2: MDHEN, SYDVKM. The chain's CDR3 is CASSYNPSTDTQYF. The CDR3 DNA follows: TGTGCCAGCAGTTATAATCCTAGCACAGATACGCAGTATTTT.

This clonotype was recorded a few times. J is TRBJ2-2 and V is TRBV7-9, with 8 bases fitting TRBD1. CDR1 is SEHNR and CDR2 is FQNEAQ in the germline V gene (reference sequence). V dropped 3 bases and J dropped 8; count of bases not matched to a gene: 5. The CDR3 is made up of 14 amino acids. CDR3 in amino acids: CASSFAGGKGELFF. The CDR3 region has the DNA TGTGCCAGCAGCTTTGCAGGGGGCAAAGGGGAGCTGTTTTTT.

This clonotype showed up many times. This chain joins TRBV9 and TRBJ2-6; no firm D call. V lost 0 bases to trimming and J lost 0 bases, with 4 bases between them. Looked up from germline, CDR1 is SGDLS and CDR2 is YYNGEE. The CDR3 totals 15 residues. In DNA, the CDR3 is TGTGCCAGCAGCGTAGGTAGCTCTGGGGCCAACGTCCTGACTTTC. This translates into CASSVGSSGANVLTF.

The chain combines TRBV10-1 with TRBJ2-3; D perhaps matches TRBD1 (5 bases). With 6 bases removed from V and 1 base from J, the gap between germline ends came to 14 bases. This CDR3 has 15 residues. Germline assignment: CDR1 WNHNN and CDR2 SYGVQD (reference sequence). CDR3 amino acids: CASSTGFDGTDTQYF. CDR3 nucleotide sequence: TGCGCCAGCAGCACAGGATTCGATGGCACAGATACGCAGTATTTT.

This clonotype has only a few counts. V is TRBV9 and J is TRBJ1-5; D is possibly TRBD1 (6 bases). The V and J ends lost 6 bases and 7 bases respectively, with 14 bases between them. Germline loops: CDR1 SGDLS, CDR2 YYNGEE. The CDR3 length is 13 residues. CDR3 coding DNA: TGTGCCAGCAACTCAGGGGTTGGACAGCCCCAGCATTTT. This encodes CASNSGVGQPQHF.

This clonotype was picked up a small number of times. This sequence joins TRBV20-1 and TRBJ2-7; the D gene is possibly TRBD1 (6 bases). Germline CDR1 DFQATT, CDR2 SNEGSKA (reference sequence). V dropped 5 bases and J dropped 1 base, with 18 bases sitting between them. The CDR3 is 15 residues long. CDR3 amino acids: CSASIYGQPSYEQYF. In DNA form, the CDR3 reads TGCAGTGCTTCCATCTATGGACAGCCTTCCTACGAGCAGTACTTC.

This clonotype occurred many times. This chain links TRBV7-9 with TRBJ2-3, with a possible D match to TRBD2 (5 bases). The CDR3 has 15 amino acids. The germline V and J ends were trimmed by 4 bases and 0 bases, with 11 bases remaining between them. Germline V gene sequence: CDR1 SEHNR, CDR2 FQNEAQ (reference sequence). CDR3 coding DNA: TGTGCCAGCAGCTCGGCGAGGGAGAGCACAGATACGCAGTATTTT. It encodes CASSSARESTDTQYF.

V and J are TRBV12-3 or TRBV12-4 and TRBJ2-5; D might be TRBD1 (6 bases). This CDR3 contains 17 residues. V was cut by 0 bases and J by 3 bases, with 17 bases left in between. CDR3 protein: CASSLALYPGDKETQYF. CDR3 nucleotide sequence: TGTGCCAGCAGTTTAGCGCTATATCCAGGGGATAAAGAGACCCAGTACTTC.

This clonotype has a count of ten or more. The rearrangement links TRBV11-2 to TRBJ2-7, with 7 nucleotides matching TRBD1. The CDR3 consists of 13 residues. The ends lost 5 bases at V and 3 bases at J; junction bases unmatched: 4. CDR1 and CDR2 (germline): SGHAT, FQNNGV. CDR3 sequence: CASSLGQHYEQYF. The CDR3 region has the DNA TGTGCCAGCAGCCTGGGACAGCACTACGAGCAGTACTTC.

The chain uses TRBV29-1 and TRBJ2-1; D remains unclear. The CDR3 covers 12 residues. V was clipped by 0 bases and J by 5 bases, with 5 bases between them. Germline V gene sequence: CDR1 SQVTM, CDR2 ANQGSEA. The CDR3 DNA is TGCAGCGTTGAAGAACGAGACAATGAGCAGTTCTTC. It yields the protein CSVEERDNEQFF.

This clonotype was seen repeatedly, ten times or more. One end of the junction varies from germline; a read error may be responsible. The chain has TRBV14 and TRBJ2-1; no clear D gene. There are 15 residues in the CDR3. Germline V gene sequence: CDR1 SGHDN, CDR2 FVKESK. Written as DNA, the CDR3 is TGTGCCAGCAGCCAAGACAGGAGAAGCTACACTGAGCAGTTCTTC. Protein sequence: CASSQDRRSYTEQFF.